The 3 T cell receptor beta chains reported below all come from one sample, sequenced in a study of T cells in Graves' hyperthyroidism and ophthalmopathy. Researchers took RNA transcripts and amplified the TCR beta CDR3 regions from them. First-round RT-PCR of the TCR CDR3 relied on the HTBI primer set. TCRdb re-called the multiplex PCR reads through MiXCR, storing one row per CDR3 protein. The sample records more than 300,000 distinct CDR3 sequences, 15% to 20% being singletons. The material sequenced was blood. These receptors originate from a man aged 18 to 29 with Graves' ophthalmopathy.

The CDR3 DNA follows: TGTGCCAGCAGCCCAGGGACAGGGCGATACACTGAAGCTTTCTTT. Encoded protein: CASSPGTGRYTEAFF. The chain combines TRBV11-3 with TRBJ1-1; 9 positions agree with TRBD1. Trimming took 5 bases from V and 3 from J; bases not matched to a gene: 7. Germline V gene data show CDR1 as SGHNT and CDR2 as YENEEA. CDR3 size: 15 residues.

This clonotype showed up many times. The chain couples TRBV3-1 to TRBJ1-3; TRBD1 might be the D (6 bases). Trimming took 3 bases from V and 2 from J, leaving 11 bases between them. Germline CDR1 reads LGHDT; CDR2 reads YNNKEL (reference sequence). This CDR3 comprises 15 residues. The CDR3 DNA reads as TGTGCCAGCAGCCAGTTGGACAGTCCTGGAAACACCATATATTTT. Translating gives CASSQLDSPGNTIYF. The entire variable domain, with the rest obtained from reference TRBV3-1 and TRBJ1-3, is as follows: DTAVSQTPKYLVTQMGNDKSIKCEQNLGHDTMYWYKQDSKKFLKIMFSYNNKELIINETVPNRFSPKSPDKAHLNLHINSLELGDSAVYFCASSQLDSPGNTIYFGEGSWLTVV.

The J gene is TRBJ2-1, the V gene TRBV12-3 or TRBV12-4, with no clear D. This CDR3 is 14 amino acids long. Trimming took 2 bases from V and 8 from J, leaving 13 bases between them. CDR3 DNA: TGTGCCAGCAGTTTATCGCCGCCGTCCGATGAGCAGTTCTTC. Translating it yields CASSLSPPSDEQFF.